This T cell receptor beta chain is drawn from a study of blood T cell repertoires in COVID-19 (dated by TCRdb to 2020 to 2022). Regarding the research as a whole: Collaborator samples came from the United States, Italy and Spain and covered acute and convalescent phases of COVID-19. A de-identified subject ID, COVID-19 status, age in years and sex were almost always included in the sample metadata. Samples were obtained from the ongoing ImmuneRACE study (first 160 participants) and from 950 to 1,500 subjects provided by 6 global collaborators. Subjects who had been exposed to COVID-19, were actively infected with it, or had recovered from it provided the deeply sampled blood TCRbeta repertoires that made up the dataset. The repertoires were released in a freely available public database intended as a resource for research on the immune response to SARS-CoV-2. The prospective study material was composed of cDNA or gDNA derived from T cells, B-cell-depleted T cells, or PBMCs. Where available, HLA class I and class II types were taken from metadata supplied by the sample provider and were not determined by assay-based typing.

Broader findings and caveats from the paper: Clinical and demographic metadata were provided uncurated, with the amount varying by source and participant.

Worth noting for this clone: Its antigen is currently not known. Base qualities are not provided; no much larger clone lies one nucleotide away.

The collaborating institutions used their own protocols to collect whole blood in K2EDTA tubes. For TCRbeta analysis, collaborators shipped samples in one of three forms: frozen whole blood, isolated PBMCs, or DNA extracted from either of those sample types. The CDR3 holds 16 amino acids from the cysteine to the phenylalanine. The entry retains the CDR3 DNA only, 48 bases that are in frame from base 1. CDR1 GTSNPN and CDR2 SVGIG were looked up in the germline V gene (reference sequence). Compared with germline, V lacks 4 bases and J lacks 0 bases; bases without a gene match: 8. TCRbeta CDR3 regions were amplified from genomic DNA using the immunoSEQ Assay, a bias-controlled multiplex PCR. Per the original workflow: Within the assay, amplification of reference gene primers was used to estimate how many nucleated cells each sample contained. To quantify the absolute abundance of each unique TCRbeta CDR3 rearrangement, sequence reads were collapsed and filtered. For each sample, productive Simpson clonality was calculated as the square root of Simpson's diversity index over productive rearrangements. The clones in this table, taken by TCRdb from immuneACCESS, are in-frame only. Not every clone is retained; where verified, under half of the shortfall comes from an unresolved V gene, and the cause of the rest is unknown. The DNA gave D and trimming, while V, J and clone size come from that table. A total of 200,000 to 250,000 clones appear in this sample, roughly nine tenths of them only once. The top ten clones comprise roughly 5.8% of the sample.

This sequence originates from a man aged 55-75 years with acute or convalescent COVID-19. The chain is assembled from TRBV30 and TRBJ2-3, and 9 junction bases match TRBD2. Sequences were obtained from peripheral blood. In nucleotides, the sequence is TGTGCCTGGACCACAGGGACTAGCCGTAGCACAGATACGCAGTATTTT. Its coded protein is CAWTTGTSRSTDTQYF.